The 9 T cell receptor beta chains reported below all come from one sample, sequenced in a study of cytomegalovirus exposure and HLA in healthy donors. PCR employed 60 Vbeta and 13 Jbeta primers. Only in-frame clones appear in the TCRdb table, and some are missing; sequencing was by immunoSEQ multiplex PCR. The data show about 120,000 clones, roughly 70% seen once. Material for sequencing was PBMCs. All receptors come from a woman aged 25 to 39 in good health and CMV-seronegative.

In its sample, this clone was seen a few times. The chain links TRBV5-1 to TRBJ1-1; D gene ambiguous. The CDR3 covers 14 residues. Deletions cut 3 bases from V and 0 bases from J, with 9 bases between. Germline loops: CDR1 SGHRS, CDR2 YFSETQ. The CDR3 reads CASSSQNMNTEAFF. DNA for the CDR3: TGCGCCAGCAGCTCCCAGAACATGAACACTGAAGCTTTCTTT.

This clone was detected a few times. The genes are TRBV25-1 and TRBJ1-1; D unclear. The germline V gene has CDR1 MGHDK and CDR2 SYGVNS. With 1 base removed from V and 3 bases from J, the gap between germline ends came to 21 bases. This CDR3 is built from 18 residues. The CDR3 is CASSEFPPPQSPHTEAFF. The CDR3, as DNA: TGTGCCAGCAGTGAATTTCCCCCCCCTCAGTCACCCCACACTGAAGCTTTCTTT.

The chain recombines TRBV5-1 with TRBJ2-5; no definite D call. This CDR3 has 14 amino acids. Germline CDR1 and CDR2: SGHRS and YFSETQ. The V gene lost 0 bases and the J gene lost 5 bases, with 11 bases spanning the gap. Written as DNA, the CDR3 is TGCGCCAGCAGCTTGGCCGGCACGAGGGAGACCCAGTACTTC. Encoded protein: CASSLAGTRETQYF.

The chain uses TRBV5-1 and TRBJ1-1; D unclear. V shed 2 bases and J shed 7 bases, with 15 bases lying between them. Germline V gene sequence: CDR1 SGHRS, CDR2 YFSETQ. The CDR3 totals 14 residues. In DNA form, the CDR3 reads TGCGCCAGCAGCTTAGGCCTGGAGGGCCGTGAAGCTTTCTTT. Its protein is CASSLGLEGREAFF.

The chain employs TRBV30 and TRBJ2-5; TRBD2 agrees at 10 bases. V gave up 5 bases and J gave up 5 bases; unmatched junction bases: 11. The CDR3 runs 15 residues. Germline CDR1 is GTSNPN and CDR2 is SVGIG (reference sequence). The CDR3 bases are TGTGCCTGGGTCAGCGGGGGGGCCTGGGATGAGACCCAGTACTTC. Encoded protein: CAWVSGGAWDETQYF.

This clone was seen a single time. The chain is built from TRBV30 and TRBJ2-7; D is undetermined. The CDR3 has 12 residues. Germline lookup yields CDR1 GTSNPN and CDR2 SVGIG (reference sequence). V lost 2 bases to trimming and J lost 6 bases, with 11 bases between them. CDR3 amino acids: CAWSNDPGEQYF. The CDR3 DNA is TGTGCCTGGAGTAACGATCCGGGCGAGCAGTACTTC.

The chain uses TRBV6-4 and TRBJ2-1; D remains unclear. The CDR3 runs to 16 residues. With 3 bases removed from V and 0 bases from J, the gap between germline ends came to 12 bases. Germline CDR1 MRHNA, CDR2 SNTAGT. The CDR3 is CASSESQADSYNEQFF. The CDR3 DNA sequence: TGTGCCAGCAGTGAGAGTCAGGCCGACTCCTACAATGAGCAGTTCTTC.

This chain joins TRBV6-5 and TRBJ1-1; no definite D call. V dropped 2 bases and J dropped 0 bases, with 13 bases sitting between them. The CDR3 is 16 residues long. Germline CDR1 MNHEY, CDR2 SVGAGI. The CDR3 nucleotides are TGTGCCAGCAGTTACGTTGGCGGAAACATGAACACTGAAGCTTTCTTT. Translation gives CASSYVGGNMNTEAFF.

The chain links TRBV5-1 to TRBJ1-4; 7 positions match TRBD1. The CDR3 is made up of 14 amino acids. V lost 5 bases to trimming and J lost 3 bases; unmatched junction nucleotides: 4. From germline, CDR1 is SGHRS and CDR2 YFSETQ. The CDR3 protein is CASSAGTANEKLFF. For the CDR3, the DNA is TGCGCCAGCAGTGCCGGGACAGCTAATGAAAAACTGTTTTTT.